The source of this T cell receptor (beta chain) is a study of T-cell reconstitution after alpha-beta-depleted transplantation in children. In germline, CDR1 is SGHRS, CDR2 YFSETQ. The V and J ends lost 3 bases and 2 bases respectively, with 19 bases between them. The CDR3 sequence is 17 residues long. Remarks on this clonotype: Its antigen is not identified.

Study results and caveats: After transplant, high TCRbeta diversity at day 60 in some patients arose from surviving recipient T cells and thymic progenitors. Newly made T cells mostly supplied T-cell counts and diversity one year after transplant. Expanded clones from the graft, numbering several hundred, reportedly supplied alpha-beta T cells about two months after transplant.

The TCRbeta library was prepared with unique molecular identifiers. Each CDR3 protein gets one entry after TCRdb re-called the PCR reads with MiXCR. The data contain hundreds of thousands of distinct CDR3 sequences, around 12% of them singletons. This clonotype originated in a girl between 2 and 10 years old with congenital amegakaryocytic thrombocytopenia, due to receive a stem cell transplant. The chain employs TRBV5-1 and TRBJ2-3; weak D call: TRBD2 (6 bases). Sequences were derived from PBMCs, sampled before TCRalphabeta/CD19-depleted stem cell transplant. In DNA, the CDR3 is TGCGCCAGCAGCTCGTACGGGAGAATGGAGCACACAGATACGCAGTATTTT. The encoded protein is CASSSYGRMEHTDTQYF.